One sample yielded the 17 T cell receptor beta chains listed below, sequenced in a study of cytomegalovirus exposure and HLA in healthy donors (dated by TCRdb to the late 2010s). Library prep was done by the immunoSEQ multiplex PCR assay. The multiplex PCR relied on a mix of 60 forward primers for TCR Vbeta segments and 13 reverse primers for TCR Jbeta segments. Here the immuneACCESS table is served through TCRdb, limited to in-frame sequences with V and J called. Missing clones are a known gap in these copies; in checked studies unresolved V genes cover under half, and the rest lacks a known reason. The sample table holds under 200,000 clones, of which roughly 80% were seen once. Approximately 1.2% of the sample belongs to the ten largest clones. The sample comprised PBMCs. These receptors all come from a man in his fifties in good health and CMV-seropositive.

The gene calls are TRBV28 and TRBJ1-3, with D unclear. CDR3 size: 12 residues. V was trimmed by 3 bases and J by 7 bases, leaving 7 bases between them. CDR1 MDHEN and CDR2 SYDVKM come from the germline V gene. CDR3 sequence reads: CASSFSGNTIYF. In DNA, the CDR3 is TGTGCCAGCAGTTTCTCCGGTAACACCATATATTTT. Variable domain in full (rest from reference TRBV28 and TRBJ1-3): DVKVTQSSRYLVKRTGEKVFLECVQDMDHENMFWYRQDPGLGLRLIYFSYDVKMKEKGDIPEGYSVSREKKERFSLILESASTNQTSMYLCASSFSGNTIYFGEGSWLTVV.

The V call is TRBV7-3, the J call TRBJ2-2; perhaps TRBD2 as D (6 bases). Trimming shortened V by 2 bases and J by 6 bases, and 13 bases separated the two germline ends. CDR1 and CDR2 (germline): SGHTA, FQGTGA. The CDR3 has 15 residues. This chain's CDR3 is CASSLGGSAAGELFF. The CDR3 region has the DNA TGTGCCAGCAGCTTAGGGGGGAGCGCGGCCGGGGAGCTGTTTTTT.

The gene calls are TRBV27 and TRBJ1-5; 8 bases are a match to TRBD1. Unmatched junction bases numbered 10, after V lost 6 bases and J lost 6 bases. The CDR3 totals 15 residues. Germline assignment: CDR1 MNHEY and CDR2 SMNVEV (reference sequence). This chain's CDR3 is CASRPGQGRSQPQHF. The CDR3, as DNA: TGTGCCAGCAGGCCAGGACAGGGCCGTAGTCAGCCCCAGCATTTT.

As for this clone: The sample contains more than one DNA sequence encoding this CDR3. The chain recombines TRBV28 with TRBJ1-2, with TRBD1 identical over 7 bases. Germline CDR1 and CDR2: MDHEN and SYDVKM. The CDR3 sequence is 12 residues long. Trimming cost V 3 bases and J 5 bases; bases outside gene matches: 0. The CDR3 DNA follows: TGTGCCAGCAGTTTCAGGGGGTATGGCTACACCTTC. Amino acids: CASSFRGYGYTF.

This clone appeared once. The J gene is TRBJ2-2, the V gene TRBV7-3, with 10 nucleotides matching TRBD1. CDR3 length: 16 residues. Looked up from germline, CDR1 is SGHTA and CDR2 is FQGTGA. With V trimmed by 5 bases and J by 5 bases, 8 bases remained unmatched. The CDR3 region is CASSASRDRGTGELFF. Here the CDR3 DNA reads TGTGCCAGCAGCGCTAGCCGGGACAGGGGTACCGGGGAGCTGTTTTTT.

This clone was observed a handful of times. The chain couples TRBV29-1 to TRBJ2-2; TRBD2 matches 8 bases. With V trimmed by 5 bases and J by 4 bases, 3 bases remained unmatched. The CDR3 loop spans 13 amino acids. CDR1 and CDR2 from the germline V gene are SQVTM and ANQGSEA. Here the CDR3 DNA reads TGCAGCGTTATAACTAGCGGCACCGGGGAGCTGTTTTTT. Residues: CSVITSGTGELFF.

The V gene is TRBV7-2, the J gene TRBJ2-2; 9 bases fit TRBD2. V was pared by 5 bases and J by 3 bases, with 7 bases of the junction left unmatched. The CDR3 totals 16 residues. CDR1 is SGHTA and CDR2 is FQGNSA in the germline V gene. This CDR3 reads CASSPMTSGYTGELFF. CDR3 DNA sequence: TGTGCCAGCAGCCCGATGACTAGCGGTTACACCGGGGAGCTGTTTTTT.

This clone was seen a few times. V is TRBV18 and J is TRBJ2-1, with 11 bases lining up with TRBD2. Per the germline V gene, CDR1 is KGHSH and CDR2 is LQKENI. The V segment lost 3 bases and the J segment 7 bases; nucleotides outside the gene matches: 5. This CDR3 spans 15 amino acids. CDR3 DNA: TGTGCCAGCTCACCGCTAGCGGGGGGTCAAAATGAGCAGTTCTTC. Protein sequence: CASSPLAGGQNEQFF.

The rearrangement uses TRBV30 and TRBJ2-4; TRBD1 aligns across 7 bases. With V trimmed by 2 bases and J by 6 bases, 4 bases remained unmatched. The CDR3 totals 13 residues. The germline CDR1 and CDR2 sequences are GTSNPN and SVGIG (reference sequence). CDR3 sequence: CAWSLQGRNIQYF. DNA for the CDR3: TGTGCCTGGAGTCTACAGGGGAGAAACATTCAGTACTTC.

This chain uses TRBV5-4 with TRBJ2-5; 8 positions agree with TRBD2. The tail of the sequence fits TRBJ2-7 better, so the J call may be wrong. This CDR3 region has 16 residues. Germline V gives CDR1 SGHNT, CDR2 YYREEE (reference sequence). CDR3 residues: CASSLAGSGVSYEQYF. CDR3 bases: TGTGCCAGCAGCTTGGCGGGTAGCGGGGTCTCCTACGAGCAGTACTTC.

The chain uses TRBV30 and TRBJ2-5, with D maybe TRBD1 (6 bases). The J call may be faulty, since TRBJ2-7 better matches the DNA end. Germline V lookup: CDR1 GTSNPN, CDR2 SVGIG (reference sequence). This CDR3 has 12 residues. The CDR3 nucleotides read TGTGCCTTCGGGACAAGCTACTACGAGCAGTACTTC. Protein sequence: CAFGTSYYEQYF.

The sample holds one count of this clone. This rearrangement joins TRBV7-8 to TRBJ1-2; 8 positions match TRBD1. The ends lost 5 bases at V and 6 bases at J; junction bases unmatched: 20. The CDR3 spans 18 residues. CDR1 is SGHVS, CDR2 FQNEAQ, per germline. DNA of the CDR3: TGTGCCAGCAGCCCACTACACTCCGGGACAGGAGAACTAAATGGCTACACCTTC. It specifies CASSPLHSGTGELNGYTF.

The rearrangement joins TRBV7-9 to TRBJ1-1; 9 positions agree with TRBD1. CDR1 and CDR2 from the germline V gene are SEHNR and FQNEAQ (reference sequence). V lost 5 bases, J lost 3 bases, and 7 bases stayed unmatched. This CDR3 is 15 amino acids long. The CDR3 DNA follows: TGTGCCAGCAGCCAGGACAGGGGATGGGACACTGAAGCTTTCTTT. Translation: CASSQDRGWDTEAFF. Full variable domain (remainder filled in from reference TRBV7-9 and TRBJ1-1): DTGVSQNPRHKITKRGQNVTFRCDPISEHNRLYWYRQTLGQGPEFLTYFQNEAQLEKSRLLSDRFSAERPKGSFSTLEIQRTEQGDSAMYLCASSQDRGWDTEAFFGQGTRLTVV.

This chain joins TRBV30 and TRBJ1-3, with D uncertain. V was pared by 3 bases and J by 0 bases, with 12 bases between. Germline CDR1 GTSNPN, CDR2 SVGIG (reference sequence). This CDR3 has 15 residues. In DNA, the CDR3 is TGTGCCTGGAGGAACGGGGAGGTCTCTGGAAACACCATATATTTT. This encodes CAWRNGEVSGNTIYF.

V is TRBV18 and J is TRBJ2-7; 8 nucleotides line up with TRBD2. The CDR3 covers 16 residues. Unmatched junction bases numbered 11, after V lost 0 bases and J lost 7 bases. Germline V gene data show CDR1 as KGHSH and CDR2 as LQKENI. CDR3 in amino acids: CASSPPSSGGRYEQYF. CDR3 sequence (DNA): TGTGCCAGCTCACCACCGTCAAGCGGGGGTCGATATGAGCAGTACTTC.

This clone was observed a handful of times. The V call is TRBV28, the J call TRBJ1-4; the match to TRBD1 covers 9 bases. J was trimmed by 10 bases and V by 5 bases; bases with no gene match: 11. Germline-derived CDR1 and CDR2 are MDHEN and SYDVKM. The CDR3 consists of 15 residues. The CDR3 is CASSTQTGGVGKLFF. The CDR3 DNA reads as TGTGCCAGCAGTACCCAGACAGGGGGAGTGGGAAAACTGTTTTTT.

The gene calls are TRBV7-8 and TRBJ2-6; TRBD1 matches 8 bases. The CDR3 spans 16 residues. The germline V gene encodes CDR1 SGHVS and CDR2 FQNEAQ. The trim removed 5 bases at V and 2 bases at J, leaving 5 bases unmatched. CDR3 in amino acids: CASSLRTGTGANVLTF. The DNA for the CDR3 is TGTGCCAGCAGCCTCAGGACAGGGACTGGGGCCAACGTCCTGACTTTC. Variable domain in full (rest from reference TRBV7-8 and TRBJ2-6): GAGVSQSPRYKVAKRGQDVALRCDPISGHVSLFWYQQALGQGPEFLTYFQNEAQLDKSGLPSDRFFAERPEGSVSTLKIQRTQQEDSAVYLCASSLRTGTGANVLTFGAGSRLTVL.